This TCR beta chain was retrieved from a study of control samples from healthy donors and cancer patients. The protocol was immunoSEQ multiplex PCR, while the TCRdb copy is restricted to in-frame clones and leaves out a portion. The data hold some 100,000 clones, with roughly 87% observed a single time. Per germline, CDR1 MNHEY and CDR2 SVGAGI. The CDR3 is 15 amino acids. Trimming cost V 4 bases and J 7 bases; bases outside gene matches: 10. Sequencing was performed on blood. This receptor was taken from a woman between 45 and 60 years old in good health. The chain is built from TRBV6-5 and TRBJ1-2, with 9 bases identical to TRBD1. The CDR3 DNA reads as TGTGCCAGCAGTTTCAACACAGGGGGCGATATTGGCTACACCTTC. It yields the protein CASSFNTGGDIGYTF.